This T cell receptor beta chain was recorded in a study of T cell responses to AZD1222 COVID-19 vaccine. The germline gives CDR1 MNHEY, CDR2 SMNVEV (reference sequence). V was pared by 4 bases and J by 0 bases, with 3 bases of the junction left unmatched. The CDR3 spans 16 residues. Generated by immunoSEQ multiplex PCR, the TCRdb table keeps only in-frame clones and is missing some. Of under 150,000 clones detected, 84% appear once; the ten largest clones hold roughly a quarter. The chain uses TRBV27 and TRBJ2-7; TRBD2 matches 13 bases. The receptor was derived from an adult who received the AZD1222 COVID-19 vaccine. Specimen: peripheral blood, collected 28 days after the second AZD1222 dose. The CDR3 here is CASSSRLAGGSYEQYF. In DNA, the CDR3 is TGTGCCAGCAGTTCACGACTAGCGGGGGGCTCCTACGAGCAGTACTTC.